A single sample gave rise to the 30 T cell receptor beta chains below, sequenced in a study of T cell responses to AZD1222 COVID-19 vaccine. Here immunoSEQ multiplex PCR was the method, and the copy in TCRdb shows in-frame clones only, minus some. The sample has about 84,000 clones, 70% to 90% seen once. The sequences come from peripheral blood, collected 28 days after the second AZD1222 dose. All receptors derive from an adult who received the AZD1222 COVID-19 vaccine.

The rearrangement joins TRBV6-1 to TRBJ1-2, with D tentatively TRBD1 (6 bases). Germline CDR1 is MNHNS and CDR2 is SASEGT. V lost 6 bases and J lost 8, with 13 bases in between. CDR3 size: 12 residues. The chain's CDR3 is CASRPEGVGYTF. CDR3 DNA sequence: TGTGCCAGCAGGCCCGAGGGGGTCGGCTACACCTTC.

This clone was observed once. One end of the junction does not line up with germline, which may come from a read error. The rearrangement joins TRBV27 to TRBJ2-3; no definite D call. This CDR3 is built from 13 residues. Germline lookup yields CDR1 MNHEY and CDR2 SMNVEV (reference sequence). The CDR3 sequence: CASSGQGTYTQYF. CDR3 bases: TGTGCCAGCAGTGGCCAAGGCACATATACGCAGTATTTT.

This clone occurred a few times. The CDR3 DNA reads TGTGCCAGCAGCTTAGGGGTGAGCTCCTACGAGCAGTACTTC. Amino acids: CASSLGVSSYEQYF. The rearrangement uses TRBV7-2 and TRBJ2-7; D not certain. Germline V gives CDR1 SGHTA, CDR2 FQGNSA. Trimming took 1 base from V and 0 from J, leaving 7 bases between them. The CDR3 is 14 residues long.

This rearrangement joins TRBV3-1 (or the pseudogene TRBV3-2) to TRBJ1-1; 7 nucleotides align to TRBD1. Germline V lookup: CDR1 LGHDT, CDR2 YNNKEL (reference sequence). The CDR3 extends over 16 amino acids. V lost 6 bases and J lost 2; bases outside the gene matches: 12. The CDR3 DNA follows: TGTGCCAGCAGTCAGACAGGGCGATTTACTAACACTGAAGCTTTCTTT. It translates to CASSQTGRFTNTEAFF.

This chain connects TRBV5-1 to TRBJ2-7, with D possibly TRBD1 on 6 matching bases. Germline V CDR1 and CDR2: SGHRS, YFSETQ. The CDR3 extends over 15 amino acids. V was cut by 4 bases and J by 2 bases, with 16 bases left in between. CDR3 DNA: TGCGCCAGCAGCCACCAGGGACAAGCCCCCTACGAGCAGTACTTC. Its translation: CASSHQGQAPYEQYF.

J is TRBJ2-3 and V is TRBV19, with a weak D call TRBD2 (6 bases). V dropped 8 bases and J dropped 1 base, with 13 bases sitting between them. The CDR3 length is 14 residues. Germline V gene sequence: CDR1 LNHDA, CDR2 SQIVND (reference sequence). CDR3 in DNA: TGTGCCAGTGTCGAGGAGCGGGGCACAGATACGCAGTATTTT. Translating gives CASVEERGTDTQYF.

The chain joins TRBV29-1 to TRBJ2-7, with 15 bases matching TRBD2. The CDR3 runs to 20 residues. V was pared by 4 bases and J by 0 bases, with 16 bases of the junction left unmatched. Germline CDR1 SQVTM, CDR2 ANQGSEA. The CDR3 sequence is CSVVPTGDGLAGGFSYEQYF. The CDR3 DNA follows: TGCAGCGTTGTTCCGACAGGGGACGGACTAGCGGGGGGGTTCTCCTACGAGCAGTACTTC.

The J gene is TRBJ1-2, the V gene TRBV4-2; D unclear. This CDR3 region has 14 residues. Trimming took off 4 bases at V and 3 bases at J, with 12 bases between the two ends. Germline assignment: CDR1 LGHNA and CDR2 YNFKEQ. CDR3 amino acids: CASSRPGSYYGYTF. CDR3 in DNA: TGTGCCAGCAGCCGCCCGGGTTCCTACTATGGCTACACCTTC.

This rearrangement joins TRBV10-3 to TRBJ1-1; TRBD1 might be the D (5 bases). Deletions cut 5 bases from V and 3 bases from J, with 10 bases between. The V gene's germline CDR1 is ENHRY and CDR2 SYGVKD. CDR3 size: 13 residues. The CDR3 coding sequence is TGTGCCATCAGTCGGGACGGCGACACTGAAGCTTTCTTT. As protein: CAISRDGDTEAFF.

This chain links TRBV28 with TRBJ1-2; possibly TRBD1 for D (6 bases). The CDR3 totals 15 residues. The germline V gene encodes CDR1 MDHEN and CDR2 SYDVKM. The V end was cut by 3 bases, the J end by 6 bases, with 17 bases between. The CDR3 sequence is CASSLPAGARDGYTF. CDR3 in DNA: TGTGCCAGCAGTTTGCCGGCAGGGGCTAGGGATGGCTACACCTTC.

This chain links TRBV5-1 with TRBJ2-2, with unresolved D. CDR1 and CDR2 (germline): SGHRS, YFSETQ. The CDR3 spans 14 residues. Trimming pared 1 base from V and 1 base from J, leaving 5 bases between. The CDR3 nucleotides read TGCGCCAGCAGCTTGTCGGTGAACACCGGGGAGCTGTTTTTT. It codes for CASSLSVNTGELFF.

The V and J genes are TRBV29-1 and TRBJ2-3; 7 bases line up with TRBD1. Per germline, CDR1 SQVTM and CDR2 ANQGSEA. The CDR3 covers 14 residues. V shed 5 bases, J shed 1 base, and the junction held 6 bases outside the gene matches. As DNA, the CDR3 is TGCAGCGTTAACCGGGACAGCGGCACAGATACGCAGTATTTT. The encoded protein is CSVNRDSGTDTQYF.

This chain uses TRBV5-6 with TRBJ1-5, with D hard to call. The CDR3 totals 17 residues. V was trimmed by 2 bases and J by 2 bases, leaving 17 bases between them. Germline lookup yields CDR1 SGHDT and CDR2 YYEEEE. The DNA of the CDR3 is TGTGCCAGCAGCTTCTGGGAAATGGGGAAGGGCAATCAGCCCCAGCATTTT. Residues: CASSFWEMGKGNQPQHF. The full variable domain, rest sourced from reference TRBV5-6 and TRBJ1-5, is DAGVTQSPTHLIKTRGQQVTLRCSPKSGHDTVSWYQQALGQGPQFIFQYYEEEERQRGNFPDRFSGHQFPNYSSELNVNALLLGDSALYLCASSFWEMGKGNQPQHFGDGTRLSIL.

The V call is TRBV9, the J call TRBJ2-2; no clear D. There are 15 residues in the CDR3. The V end lost 0 bases, the J end lost 6 bases, and 12 bases lay between the germline ends. The germline V gene has CDR1 SGDLS and CDR2 YYNGEE. Here the CDR3 reads CASSVESRRAGELFF. The CDR3 coding sequence is TGTGCCAGCAGCGTAGAGTCTAGGCGCGCCGGGGAGCTGTTTTTT.

J is TRBJ2-1 and V is TRBV13; D is undetermined. CDR3 length: 13 residues. Per the germline V gene, CDR1 is PRHDT and CDR2 is FYEKMQ (reference sequence). Trimming cost V 3 bases and J 4 bases, with 7 bases left between them. This CDR3 is CASSFAGYNEQFF. CDR3 nucleotides: TGTGCCAGCAGCTTTGCAGGATACAATGAGCAGTTCTTC.

This clone has only a few counts. The chain couples TRBV6-1 to TRBJ1-3; 8 positions agree with TRBD1. CDR1 is MNHNS and CDR2 is SASEGT in the germline V gene. The CDR3 extends over 13 amino acids. The J segment lost 11 bases and the V segment lost 3 bases, leaving 6 bases of the junction unmatched. In nucleotides, the CDR3 is TGTGCCAGCAGTGATAATCAGGGGGCGGCCATATATTTT. Its translation: CASSDNQGAAIYF.

The genes are TRBV27 and TRBJ1-5, with 8 bases aligning to TRBD1. This CDR3 has 15 amino acids. Germline CDR1 is MNHEY and CDR2 is SMNVEV (reference sequence). Losses at the gene ends were 2 bases for V and 7 bases for J; bases not matched to a gene: 7. The CDR3: CASSLHTGGGQPQHF. Here the CDR3 DNA reads TGTGCCAGCAGTTTACATACAGGGGGAGGACAGCCCCAGCATTTT.

V usage is TRBV3-1 (or the pseudogene TRBV3-2) and J usage is TRBJ1-6; D is unresolved. Between the trimmed V and J ends, which lost 1 base and 6 bases, there was a span of 10 bases. This CDR3 spans 15 amino acids. Germline CDR1 reads LGHDT; CDR2 reads YNNKEL (reference sequence). The chain's CDR3 is CASSQVRGTNSPLHF. Written as DNA, the CDR3 is TGTGCCAGCAGCCAAGTGAGAGGTACTAATTCACCCCTCCACTTT.

The chain links TRBV5-8 to TRBJ2-7; possible D gene TRBD2, 7 bases. Germline-derived CDR1 and CDR2 are SGHTS and YDEGEE. V lost 4 bases, J lost 0 bases, and 20 bases lay in between. The CDR3 covers 17 residues. The CDR3 DNA reads as TGTGCCAGCAGCCCCGGAGGGGGGGCTGGAAGCTCCTACGAGCAGTACTTC. This codes for CASSPGGGAGSSYEQYF.

V is TRBV10-3 and J is TRBJ1-1, with D uncertain. V was cut by 0 bases and J by 0 bases, with 8 bases left in between. Germline-derived CDR1 and CDR2 are ENHRY and SYGVKD. The CDR3 spans 15 residues. The CDR3 DNA is TGTGCCATCAGTGAGTCGACATTTATGAACACTGAAGCTTTCTTT. Translation gives CAISESTFMNTEAFF.

A single count supports this clone. The chain is built from TRBV4-1 and TRBJ1-1; D possibly corresponds to TRBD1 (5 bases). Germline lookup yields CDR1 MGHRA and CDR2 YSYEKL. CDR3 length: 17 residues. Trimming stripped 1 base from V and 4 bases from J, with 19 bases between. CDR3 sequence reads: CASSQGGGGSLITEAFF. The CDR3 nucleotides read TGCGCCAGCAGCCAAGGGGGCGGGGGTTCCCTGATCACTGAAGCTTTCTTT.

The V call is TRBV28, the J call TRBJ1-1; D is unclear. Deletions cut 5 bases from V and 0 bases from J, with 10 bases between. The CDR3 consists of 14 residues. CDR1 is MDHEN, CDR2 SYDVKM, per germline. The CDR3 loop reads CASSLANMNTEAFF. The DNA of the CDR3 is TGTGCCAGCAGTCTCGCAAATATGAACACTGAAGCTTTCTTT.

The chain links TRBV28 to TRBJ1-6; D gene ambiguous. CDR1 MDHEN and CDR2 SYDVKM come from the germline V gene. V shed 4 bases and J shed 4 bases, with 11 bases lying between them. CDR3 length: 15 residues. CDR3: CASSSSGKYNSPLHF. CDR3 nucleotides: TGTGCCAGCAGTTCCTCCGGGAAATATAATTCACCCCTCCACTTT.

The chain joins TRBV5-5 to TRBJ1-3, with D possibly being TRBD1 (5 bases). CDR3 length: 15 residues. The germline V gene encodes CDR1 SGHKS and CDR2 YYEKEE (reference sequence). The germline V and J ends were trimmed by 0 bases and 4 bases, with 11 bases remaining between them. The CDR3 nucleotides are TGTGCCAGCAGCTTGGACCGGGGGTTCGGAAACACCATATATTTT. As protein: CASSLDRGFGNTIYF. The full variable domain, its missing parts supplied by reference TRBV5-5 and TRBJ1-3, is DAGVTQSPTHLIKTRGQQVTLRCSPISGHKSVSWYQQVLGQGPQFIFQYYEKEERGRGNFPDRFSARQFPNYSSELNVNALLLGDSALYLCASSLDRGFGNTIYFGEGSWLTVV.

The chain joins TRBV7-6 to TRBJ2-1; 8 bases line up with TRBD2. Germline V gene lookup returns CDR1 SGHVS and CDR2 FNYEAQ. The V gene end was trimmed by 6 bases and the J gene end by 6 bases; junction bases not matched to a gene: 13. The CDR3 loop spans 16 amino acids. CDR3 in amino acids: CASSRNSGDSSNEQFF. The CDR3 bases are TGTGCCAGCAGTCGAAATAGCGGGGATTCGTCCAATGAGCAGTTCTTC.

This chain joins TRBV28 and TRBJ1-4; D is unresolved. Germline CDR1 and CDR2: MDHEN and SYDVKM. This CDR3 has 15 residues. The germline V and J ends were trimmed by 7 bases and 7 bases, with 19 bases remaining between them. This CDR3 reads CASITNAPGSEKLFF. Here the CDR3 DNA reads TGTGCCAGCATAACAAATGCCCCGGGGAGTGAAAAACTGTTTTTT.

The genes are TRBV11-2 and TRBJ2-1; D remains ambiguous. V lost 5 bases, J lost 0 bases, and 11 bases lay in between. Looked up from germline, CDR1 is SGHAT and CDR2 is FQNNGV. This CDR3 is built from 15 residues. The CDR3 DNA reads as TGTGCCAGCAGCCCCGGACGGAGCTCCTACAATGAGCAGTTCTTC. This translates into CASSPGRSSYNEQFF.

By proportion, this clone is medium-sized. V gene TRBV28 combines with J gene TRBJ1-6; D is unresolved. CDR1 is MDHEN, CDR2 SYDVKM, per germline. Trimming removed 5 bases at V and 0 bases at J, with 23 bases between. CDR3 length: 20 residues. As DNA, the CDR3 is TGTGCCAGCAGTCCTCCCCCTGGAAAAGGACCGAGCTCCTATAATTCACCCCTCCACTTT. Translating gives CASSPPPGKGPSSYNSPLHF.

The DNA of the CDR3 is TGTGCCAGCAGCTCCCGGACAGGGATGATAGATACGCAGTATTTT. This encodes CASSSRTGMIDTQYF. The V and J genes are TRBV6-4 and TRBJ2-3; 8 positions match TRBD1. The CDR3 extends over 15 amino acids. Germline V gives CDR1 MRHNA, CDR2 SNTAGT. J gave up 5 bases and V 6 bases, and 10 bases lay outside the gene matches.

The chain joins TRBV2 to TRBJ2-7; 9 bases are a match to TRBD1. CDR3 length: 17 residues. V was pared by 6 bases and J by 3 bases, with 15 bases of the junction left unmatched. Germline CDR1 and CDR2: SNHLY and FYNNEI. The CDR3 here is CASRVVRGTGMYYEQYF. As DNA, the CDR3 is TGTGCCAGCAGGGTAGTGAGGGGGACAGGGATGTACTACGAGCAGTACTTC.